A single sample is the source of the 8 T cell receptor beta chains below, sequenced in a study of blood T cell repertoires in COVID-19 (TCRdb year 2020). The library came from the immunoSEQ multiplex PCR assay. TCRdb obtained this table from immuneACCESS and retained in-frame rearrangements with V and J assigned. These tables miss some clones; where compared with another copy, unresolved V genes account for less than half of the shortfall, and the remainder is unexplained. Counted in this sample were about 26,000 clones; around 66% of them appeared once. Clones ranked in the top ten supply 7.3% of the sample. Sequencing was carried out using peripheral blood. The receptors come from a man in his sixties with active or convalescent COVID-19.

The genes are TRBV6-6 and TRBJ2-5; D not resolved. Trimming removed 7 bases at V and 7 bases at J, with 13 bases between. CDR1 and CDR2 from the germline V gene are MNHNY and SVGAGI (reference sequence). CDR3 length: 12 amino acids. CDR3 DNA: TGTGCCAGCATGCAAGCTCACGCGACCCAGTACTTC. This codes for CASMQAHATQYF.

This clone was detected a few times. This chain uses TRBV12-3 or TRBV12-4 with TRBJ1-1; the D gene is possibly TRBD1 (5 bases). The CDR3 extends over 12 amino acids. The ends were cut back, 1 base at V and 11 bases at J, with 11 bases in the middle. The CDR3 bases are TGTGCCAGCAGTTTAGTGGGAGGGGAGGCTTTCTTT. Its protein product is CASSLVGGEAFF.

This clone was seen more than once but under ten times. The CDR3 here is CASSLGSVGYEQYF. The CDR3 DNA reads as TGTGCCAGCAGCTTAGGGAGCGTCGGCTACGAGCAGTACTTC. This sequence joins TRBV7-9 and TRBJ2-7; D remains unclear. The CDR3 totals 14 residues. Trimming removed 1 base from V and 3 bases from J, with 10 bases in between. Germline CDR1 is SEHNR and CDR2 is FQNEAQ (reference sequence).

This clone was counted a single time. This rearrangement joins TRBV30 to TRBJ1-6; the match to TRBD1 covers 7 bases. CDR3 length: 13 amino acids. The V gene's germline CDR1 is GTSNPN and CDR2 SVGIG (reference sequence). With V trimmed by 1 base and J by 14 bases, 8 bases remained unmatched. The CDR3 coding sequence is TGTGCCTGGAGTGCAGGGGGATTTTTATCCCTCCACTTT. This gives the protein CAWSAGGFLSLHF.

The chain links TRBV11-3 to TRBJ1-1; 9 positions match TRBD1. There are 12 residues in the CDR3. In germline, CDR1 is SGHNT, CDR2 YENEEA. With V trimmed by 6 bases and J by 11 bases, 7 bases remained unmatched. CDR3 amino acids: CASRVQGARAFF. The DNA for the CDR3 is TGTGCCAGCAGGGTACAGGGGGCGCGGGCTTTCTTT.

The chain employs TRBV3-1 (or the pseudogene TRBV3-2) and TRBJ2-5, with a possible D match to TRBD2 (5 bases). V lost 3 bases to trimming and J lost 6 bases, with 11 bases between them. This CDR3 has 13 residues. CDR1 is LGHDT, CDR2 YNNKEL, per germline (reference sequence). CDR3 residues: CASSHLRVKTQYF. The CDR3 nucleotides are TGTGCCAGCAGCCACCTGAGGGTCAAGACCCAGTACTTC.

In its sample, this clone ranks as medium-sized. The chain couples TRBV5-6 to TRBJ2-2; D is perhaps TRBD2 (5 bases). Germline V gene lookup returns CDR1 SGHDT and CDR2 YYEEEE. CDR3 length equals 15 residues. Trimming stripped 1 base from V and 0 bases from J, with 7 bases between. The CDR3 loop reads CASSLRGTNTGELFF. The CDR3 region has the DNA TGTGCCAGCAGCTTGAGAGGGACGAACACCGGGGAGCTGTTTTTT.

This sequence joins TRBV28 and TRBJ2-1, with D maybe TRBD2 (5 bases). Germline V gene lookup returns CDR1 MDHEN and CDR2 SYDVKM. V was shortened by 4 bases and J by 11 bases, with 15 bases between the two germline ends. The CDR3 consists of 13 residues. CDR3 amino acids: CASSSPGAGKQFF. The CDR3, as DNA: TGTGCCAGCAGTTCTCCGGGCGCCGGGAAGCAGTTCTTC.